Listed below are T cell receptor beta chains from one sample, sequenced in a study of cytomegalovirus exposure and HLA in healthy donors. The repertoire was sequenced with immunoSEQ multiplex PCR; TCRdb's copy has only in-frame clones and lacks some. Here the sample spans about 160,000 clones, 80% being singletons. The sample taken for sequencing was PBMCs. These receptors came from a woman between 45 and 60 years old in good health and CMV-seropositive. CDR3s leave out the opening cysteine and the closing phenylalanine or tryptophan. The order of the fields is J gene, V gene, D gene, CDR3 protein. D genes are given only for firm matches.

TRBJ2-7,TRBV5-1,NA,ASSPQGNYEQY
TRBJ2-7,TRBV27,NA,ASSLYRTNEQY
TRBJ1-1,TRBV9,TRBD1,ASSPYWTGRTEAF
TRBJ2-7,TRBV11-2,TRBD2,ASSLGLAGGWYEQY
TRBJ1-5,TRBV28,NA,ASSSAGDNQPQH
TRBJ1-5,TRBV7-9,TRBD1,SSSLGDRGPSNQPQH
TRBJ2-1,TRBV28,TRBD2,ASGRSGRDNEQF
TRBJ1-1,TRBV13,NA,ASSSAQPNTEAF
TRBJ2-2,TRBV4-2,TRBD1,ASSQGRGGTGGTGELF
TRBJ2-1,TRBV9,TRBD2,ASSVQGLATYNEQF
TRBJ2-2,TRBV11-2,NA,ASSAGTSPSNTGELF
TRBJ2-1,TRBV7-2,NA,ASSFRSGEDEQF
TRBJ2-5,TRBV5-4,NA,ASSMGPTGSETQY
TRBJ1-2,TRBV4-2,TRBD1,ASSQLQGANYGYT
TRBJ1-3,TRBV29-1,NA,SARDSGNTIY
TRBJ1-2,TRBV4-2,TRBD1,ASSQIDRGHGYT
TRBJ2-6,TRBV4-2,NA,ASSQTHSGANVLT
TRBJ2-6,TRBV11-1,NA,ASSHNARLAGANVLT
TRBJ2-7,TRBV6-5,TRBD2,ASSYEGGRAFYEQY
TRBJ2-1,TRBV7-2,TRBD2,ASSSRLAEYNEQF
TRBJ2-5,TRBV10-3,TRBD1,ATSPITGGRVGETQY
TRBJ1-4,TRBV29-1,NA,SVYVGGGEKLF
TRBJ2-7,TRBV10-3,TRBD2,AISESLAGTHEQY
TRBJ2-7,TRBV5-4,TRBD2,ASSDRSSGISYEQY
TRBJ2-7,TRBV9,TRBD2,ASSTSGPYEQY
TRBJ2-1,TRBV15,NA,ATSADSYNEQL
TRBJ2-1,TRBV5-1,TRBD1,ASSSGGTGGYNEQF